A single sample is the source of the 16 T cell receptor beta chains below, sequenced in a study of T cells in Graves' hyperthyroidism and ophthalmopathy. The source material, RNA transcripts, was used to amplify TCR beta CDR3 regions. HTBI primers drove first-round RT-PCR of the TCR CDR3. TCRdb passed the multiplex PCR reads through MiXCR, listing each CDR3 protein once. The data contain about 350,000 distinct CDR3 sequences, about 19% of them seen just once; the ten biggest clones take up about 3.7%. Material for sequencing was blood. These receptors were obtained from a woman aged 18-29 years with Graves' hyperthyroidism.

There are many counts of this clonotype. This may be a read error: a much more frequent sequence differs by one nucleotide. This chain connects TRBV6-5 to TRBJ1-2; 7 nucleotides align to TRBD1. The CDR3 is 15 amino acids. Germline V lookup: CDR1 MNHEY, CDR2 SVGAGI. CDR3 residues: CASSYGVGTDYGYIF. The CDR3 nucleotides are TGTGCCAGCAGTTACGGTGTGGGGACAGACTATGGCTACATCTTC.

In this sample, this clonotype turned up many times. The chain combines TRBV15 with TRBJ2-7; a weak D match, TRBD1 (5 bases). This CDR3 has 17 residues. Trimming cost V 0 bases and J 0 bases, with 15 bases left between them. CDR1 and CDR2 from the germline V gene are LNHNV and YYDKDF (reference sequence). The CDR3 region is CATSRDLGATSSYEQYF. The DNA for the CDR3 is TGTGCCACCAGCAGAGATCTAGGGGCTACGAGCTCCTACGAGCAGTACTTC.

The sample holds many counts of this clonotype. At one end, the junction sequence differs from germline, possibly due to a read error. The chain employs TRBV20-1 and TRBJ2-5; 8 nucleotides match TRBD2. Germline V gene lookup returns CDR1 DFQATT and CDR2 SNEGSKA (reference sequence). The CDR3 is made up of 15 amino acids. As DNA, the CDR3 is TGCAATGCTACTAGACTAGCGTGGTACCAAGAGACCCAGTACTTC. Translation: CNATRLAWYQETQYF.

This clonotype was recorded many times. The rearrangement links TRBV12-5 to TRBJ2-1; 13 bases map to TRBD2. Germline V lookup: CDR1 LGHNT, CDR2 FRNRAP. The CDR3 runs 18 residues. Trimming took 0 bases from V and 9 from J; bases not matched to a gene: 11. The CDR3 reads CASGLVRLAGGDAFEQFF. DNA of the CDR3: TGTGCTAGTGGTTTGGTACGACTAGCGGGGGGAGATGCTTTTGAGCAGTTCTTC.

The sample holds many counts of this clonotype. The chain has TRBV19 and TRBJ2-2; TRBD1 agrees at 7 bases. This CDR3 has 15 amino acids. Germline V lookup: CDR1 LNHDA, CDR2 SQIVND (reference sequence). Trimming cost V 6 bases and J 2 bases; bases outside gene matches: 6. The CDR3 reads CASSETGVNTGELFF. DNA for the CDR3: TGTGCCAGTAGCGAAACAGGGGTTAACACCGGGGAGCTGTTTTTT.

This clonotype appeared many times. J is TRBJ2-7 and V is TRBV12-3 or TRBV12-4, with D perhaps given as TRBD1 or TRBD2 (5 bases each). V was pared by 1 base and J by 5 bases, with 12 bases between. The CDR3 covers 14 residues. The CDR3 DNA reads as TGTGCCAGCAGTTTAGAGGGGAGTGGAAACGAGCAGTACTTC. This codes for CASSLEGSGNEQYF.

This clonotype was detected ten times or more. This chain links TRBV7-2 with TRBJ2-7; 7 nucleotides align to TRBD2. Germline-derived CDR1 and CDR2 are SGHTA and FQGNSA. Losses at the gene ends were 5 bases for V and 6 bases for J; bases not matched to a gene: 7. The CDR3 has 13 residues. The CDR3 DNA reads TGTGCCAGCAGCGAGCGACTAGCCCCCGAGCAGTACTTC. Protein: CASSERLAPEQYF.

This clonotype was seen ten or more times. The V gene is TRBV5-1, the J gene TRBJ2-5, with D possibly TRBD2 on 5 matching bases. CDR3 size: 15 residues. CDR1 SGHRS and CDR2 YFSETQ come from the germline V gene. Trimming removed 1 base at V and 2 bases at J, with 12 bases between. The DNA of the CDR3 is TGCGCCAGCAGCTTGAAAATGACTACACAAGAGACCCAGTACTTC. This translates into CASSLKMTTQETQYF.

This clonotype was picked up many times. The V and J genes are TRBV28 and TRBJ2-7; 9 bases match TRBD1. The CDR3 length is 14 residues. Per germline, CDR1 MDHEN and CDR2 SYDVKM. The trim removed 5 bases at V and 2 bases at J, leaving 4 bases unmatched. The CDR3 DNA is TGTGCCAGCAGTATGACAGGGGGACCCTACGAGCAGTACTTC. It translates to CASSMTGGPYEQYF.

This clonotype appeared a few times. V and J are TRBV7-8 and TRBJ2-2; the match to TRBD2 covers 7 bases. CDR3 length: 17 amino acids. Germline V gene data show CDR1 as SGHVS and CDR2 as FQNEAQ. The V and J ends lost 0 bases and 3 bases, in that order; junction bases with no gene match: 7. CDR3 protein: CASSLAASGEDTGELFF. CDR3 in DNA: TGTGCCAGCAGCTTAGCAGCTAGCGGAGAAGACACCGGGGAGCTGTTTTTT.

At least ten counts were recorded for this clonotype. The chain employs TRBV11-1 and TRBJ2-2; no firm D call. V was cut by 2 bases and J by 4 bases, with 11 bases left in between. This CDR3 has 15 amino acids. Germline V CDR1 and CDR2: SGHAT, FQDESV (reference sequence). The CDR3 sequence is CASSLLVSSTGELFF. CDR3 coding DNA: TGTGCCAGCAGCTTACTTGTTAGCAGCACCGGGGAGCTGTTTTTT.

A few counts support this clonotype. This chain's CDR3 is CASSQVFQGAGEQYF. The CDR3 region has the DNA TGTGCCAGCAGCCAAGTCTTCCAGGGGGCGGGCGAGCAGTACTTC. The chain joins TRBV3-1 to TRBJ2-7; 8 bases fit TRBD1. This CDR3 contains 15 residues. The germline CDR1 and CDR2 sequences are LGHDT and YNNKEL (reference sequence). Germline trimming cut 1 base from V and 6 bases from J; bases unmatched to any gene: 8.

The J gene is TRBJ2-2, the V gene TRBV11-2, with D uncertain. Germline V gives CDR1 SGHAT, CDR2 FQNNGV. Trimming cost V 5 bases and J 4 bases, with 20 bases left between them. The CDR3 sequence is 17 residues long. CDR3 coding DNA: TGTGCCAGCAGCCCGCTGGCGGCCCGATTCGGCACCGGGGAGCTGTTTTTT. Protein: CASSPLAARFGTGELFF.

This clonotype was picked up many times. The gene calls are TRBV28 and TRBJ1-5; 9 bases fit TRBD1. V was pared by 2 bases and J by 6 bases, with 17 bases of the junction left unmatched. The CDR3 sequence is 19 residues long. In germline, CDR1 is MDHEN, CDR2 SYDVKM. The CDR3 sequence is CASSLVLVGQGRFLQPQHF. The CDR3 DNA reads as TGTGCCAGCAGTTTAGTATTAGTAGGACAGGGGCGTTTTCTTCAGCCCCAGCATTTT.

This clonotype appeared once. The chain has TRBV6-1 and TRBJ2-2, with 7 positions matching TRBD2. Losses at the gene ends were 6 bases for V and 0 bases for J; bases not matched to a gene: 4. Germline assignment: CDR1 MNHNS and CDR2 SASEGT. This CDR3 has 15 amino acids. The CDR3 spells CASRKGGANTGELFF. CDR3 DNA: TGTGCCAGCAGAAAGGGAGGGGCGAACACCGGGGAGCTGTTTTTT.

In its sample, this clonotype was seen many times. This chain connects TRBV6-5 to TRBJ1-2, with no clear D. Trimming took 2 bases from V and 3 from J, leaving 10 bases between them. Germline CDR1 reads MNHEY; CDR2 reads SVGAGI. The CDR3 runs 14 residues. The CDR3 nucleotides are TGTGCCAGCAGTTACGGGCACAGTGACTATGGCTACACCTTC. Protein sequence: CASSYGHSDYGYTF.